What follows describes a single T cell receptor beta chain. Germline V gene lookup returns CDR1 SEHNR and CDR2 FQNEAQ (reference sequence). There are 15 residues in the CDR3. The V and J ends lost 5 bases and 4 bases, in that order; junction bases with no gene match: 9. Some clones are missing from TCRdb's copy, which holds only in-frame ones; the method was immunoSEQ multiplex PCR. The sample shows tens of thousands of clones, roughly 79% of them seen only once. The data originate from a study of blood T cell repertoires in COVID-19. Across the study: Spain, Italy and the United States supplied samples that represented acute and convalescent COVID-19. Sources were T cells, B-cell-depleted T cells, or PBMCs; the material itself was cDNA or gDNA.

The receptor was derived from a woman between 55 and 75 years old with acute or convalescent COVID-19. The specimen sequenced was peripheral blood. The genes are TRBV7-9 and TRBJ2-7, with 9 bases identical to TRBD2. Here the CDR3 DNA reads TGTGCCAGCAGCCGACCTCTAGCGGGGTTATACGAGCAGTACTTC. It encodes CASSRPLAGLYEQYF. The full variable domain, completed using reference TRBV7-9 and TRBJ2-7, is DTGVSQNPRHKITKRGQNVTFRCDPISEHNRLYWYRQTLGQGPEFLTYFQNEAQLEKSRLLSDRFSAERPKGSFSTLEIQRTEQGDSAMYLCASSRPLAGLYEQYFGPGTRLTVT.